In its sample, the clone carrying this T cell receptor beta chain was seen many times. These data belong to a study of Graves' ophthalmopathy and Graves' hyperthyroidism. RNA transcripts were the template, and TCR beta CDR3 regions were amplified from them. Amplification began with first-round RT-PCR using HTBI primers, then second-round multiplex PCR was performed. TCRdb fed the multiplex PCR reads into MiXCR, producing one record per CDR3 protein. The repertoire holds about 340,000 distinct CDR3 sequences, with under 20% as singletons. Specimen: peripheral blood. This TCR derives from an adult man with Graves' ophthalmopathy.

This chain's CDR3 is CASSATGQGAETQYF. The CDR3 region has the DNA TGTGCCAGCAGTGCCACTGGACAGGGGGCCGAGACCCAGTACTTC. The chain has TRBV12-3 or TRBV12-4 and TRBJ2-5; 11 bases are a match to TRBD1. The V segment lost 5 bases and the J segment 5 bases; nucleotides outside the gene matches: 7. The CDR3 has 15 amino acids.